This T cell receptor beta chain was identified in a study of vaccination and CD4 T cells after COVID-19. Study background: Convalescent donors totaled six males and four females, including two who were Hispanic. SARS-CoV-2, HCoV-NL63, HCoV-OC43 and HCoV-229E supplied the overlapping spike peptides used to stimulate cells.

The CDR3 runs 14 residues. Germline V CDR1 and CDR2: KGHSH, LQKENI. Trimming stripped 3 bases from V and 9 bases from J, with 17 bases between. Cultured CD4+ T-cell DNA underwent Oncomine TCR Beta short-read sequencing. Genomic DNA was taken out of cultured CD4+ T cells by extraction. A single record per CDR3 protein comes from TCRdb applying MiXCR to the PCR reads. The repertoire holds 6,000 to 7,000 distinct CDR3 sequences, with approximately 59% as singletons. Noted treatment: approximately 11-day PBMC culture with coronavirus spike peptide pools or control peptides (ViraFEST assay). Ahead of the COVID-19 pandemic (2011-2018), the CD4+ T cells of the unexposed donor were collected. Study outcomes and limitations: A relatively small number of convalescent patients were studied, and no early post-infection timepoints were included.

This clonotype appeared a few times. Its antigen is still unknown. This chain uses TRBV18 with TRBJ2-5; the D call may be TRBD1 or TRBD2 (5 bases each). Sequencing used CD4+ T cells from blood, cultured in vitro. The sequence came from a human donor in good health. CDR3 in amino acids: CASSPPGRQVAQYF. The CDR3 nucleotides are TGTGCCAGCTCACCTCCGGGGCGCCAGGTGGCCCAGTACTTC.